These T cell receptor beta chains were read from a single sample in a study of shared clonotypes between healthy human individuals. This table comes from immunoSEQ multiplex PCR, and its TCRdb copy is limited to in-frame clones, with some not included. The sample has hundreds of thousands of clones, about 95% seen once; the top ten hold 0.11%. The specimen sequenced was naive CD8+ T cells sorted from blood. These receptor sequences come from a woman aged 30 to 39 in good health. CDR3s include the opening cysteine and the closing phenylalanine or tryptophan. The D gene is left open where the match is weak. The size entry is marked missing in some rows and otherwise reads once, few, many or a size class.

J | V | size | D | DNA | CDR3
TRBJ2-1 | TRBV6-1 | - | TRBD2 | TGTGCCAGCAGTGAACTTTGGACTAGCGGGGTTGAGCAGTTCTTC | CASSELWTSGVEQFF
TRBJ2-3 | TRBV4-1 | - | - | TGCGCCAGCAGCCAAGATACCAGGACCACAGATACGCAGTATTTT | CASSQDTRTTDTQYF
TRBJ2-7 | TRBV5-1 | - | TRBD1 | TGCGCCAGCAGGCCAACAGGGGACGACTACGAGCAGTACTTC | CASRPTGDDYEQYF
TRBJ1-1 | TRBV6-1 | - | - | TGTGCCAGCAGTGTACTCAGGGCCATGAACACTGAAGCTTTCTTT | CASSVLRAMNTEAFF
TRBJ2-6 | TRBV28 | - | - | TGTGCCAGCATCCTGGGAGCTCTGGCGGCCAACGTCCTGACTTTC | CASILGALAANVLTF
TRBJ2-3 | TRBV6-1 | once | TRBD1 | TGTGCCAGCAGTGAACCACAGGGGCTGGCGCAGTATTTT | CASSEPQGLAQYF
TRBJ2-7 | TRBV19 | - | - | TGTGCCAGTAGTATAGATGGCGGAATTCACTACGAGCAGTACTTC | CASSIDGGIHYEQYF
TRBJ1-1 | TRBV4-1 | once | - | TGCGCCAGCAGCCAAGCCGTACAGGGAACCACTGAAGCTTTCTTT | CASSQAVQGTTEAFF
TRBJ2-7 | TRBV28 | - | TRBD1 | TGTGCCAGCAGTTTAGGACAGGGGGACGGGGAGCAGTACTTC | CASSLGQGDGEQYF
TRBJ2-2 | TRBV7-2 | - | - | TGTGCCAGCAGCTTAGCAGGGACCAACACCGGGGAGCTGTTTTTT | CASSLAGTNTGELFF
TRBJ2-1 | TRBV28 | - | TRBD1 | TGTGCCAGCAGCTGGACAGGGATCTTGGATGAGCAGTTCTTC | CASSWTGILDEQFF
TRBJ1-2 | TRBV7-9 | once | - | TGTGCCAGCAGCTTAGGGAAGACTCGCTATGGCTACACCTTC | CASSLGKTRYGYTF
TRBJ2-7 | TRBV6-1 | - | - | TGTGCCAGTGGCAGTGAGCAGTACTTC | CASGSEQYF
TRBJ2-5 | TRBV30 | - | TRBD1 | TGTGCCTGGAGCGAAGGACAGGCCCAAGAGACCCAGTACTTC | CAWSEGQAQETQYF
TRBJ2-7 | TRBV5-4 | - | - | TGTGCCAGCAGCTTGACAGGGTCCGCCTACGAGCAGTACTTC | CASSLTGSAYEQYF
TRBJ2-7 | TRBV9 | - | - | TGTGCCAGCAGCGGGGTCCGTGGAGAGCAGTACTTC | CASSGVRGEQYF
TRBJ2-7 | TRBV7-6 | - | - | TGTGCCAGCAGCCCTGCGGCGGGGTACTCCTACGAGCAGTACTTC | CASSPAAGYSYEQYF
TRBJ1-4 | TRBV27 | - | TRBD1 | TGTGCCAGCAGTTCGTGGACAGGGGCAGCAACTAATGAAAAACTGTTTTTT | CASSSWTGAATNEKLFF
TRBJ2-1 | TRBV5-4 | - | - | TGTGCCAGCAGCTTGTGGGGGAGCGATGAGCAGTTCTTC | CASSLWGSDEQFF
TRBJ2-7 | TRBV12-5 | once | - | TGTGCTAGTGGCCCGACAGGAGACTACGAGCAGTACTTC | CASGPTGDYEQYF
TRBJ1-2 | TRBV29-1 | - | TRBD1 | TGCAGCGTTGAGACCGACAGGGAGAACTATGGCTACACCTTC | CSVETDRENYGYTF
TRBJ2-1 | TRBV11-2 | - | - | TGTGCCAGCAGCTTTATCGGTAGCTCCTACAATGAGCAGTTCTTC | CASSFIGSSYNEQFF
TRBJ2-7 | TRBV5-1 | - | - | TGCGCCAGCGGCGACCTACAAAGCTCCTACGAGCAGTACTTC | CASGDLQSSYEQYF
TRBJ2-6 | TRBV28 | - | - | TGTGCCAGCAGTTCCATCCCTCTTCTCTCAGCCTCTGGGGCCAACGTCCTGACTTTC | CASSSIPLLSASGANVLTF
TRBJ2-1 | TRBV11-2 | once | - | TGTGCCAGCAGTCCAGGCCGCAGCTCCTACAATGAGCAGTTCTTC | CASSPGRSSYNEQFF
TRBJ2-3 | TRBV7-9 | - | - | TGTGCCAGCAGCTCCCAATTTCTAGGCACTAGCACAGATACGCAGTATTTT | CASSSQFLGTSTDTQYF
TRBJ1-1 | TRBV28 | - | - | TGTGCCAGCAAGATCTTATTAATGAACACTGAAGCTTTCTTT | CASKILLMNTEAFF
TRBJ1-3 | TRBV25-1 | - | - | TGTGCCAGCAGTGAATGGGGGGGCTCTGGAAACACCATATATTTT | CASSEWGGSGNTIYF
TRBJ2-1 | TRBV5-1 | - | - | TGCGCCAGCAGCTTCAGGACTATGAACAATGAGCAGTTCTTC | CASSFRTMNNEQFF
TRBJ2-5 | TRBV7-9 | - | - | TGTGCCAGCAGCTTATGGGGCCGGGGAACGTTAGGAGAGACCCAGTACTTC | CASSLWGRGTLGETQYF
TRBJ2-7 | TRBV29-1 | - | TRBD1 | TGCAGCGCCGGGACAGGGAGCGTATCCGAGCAGTACTTC | CSAGTGSVSEQYF
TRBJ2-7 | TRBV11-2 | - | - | TGTGCCAGCAGCTTACAGGGTGACGAGCAGTACTTC | CASSLQGDEQYF
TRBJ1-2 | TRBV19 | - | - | TGTGCCAGTAGTTCCCGTCCACCGGGACACGCCGTCTATGGCTACACCTTC | CASSSRPPGHAVYGYTF
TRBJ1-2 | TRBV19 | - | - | TGTGCCAGTAGCACAGCTACATATGGCTACACCTTC | CASSTATYGYTF
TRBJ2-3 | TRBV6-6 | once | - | TGTGCCAGCAGGGGGGATACGCAGTATTTT | CASRGDTQYF
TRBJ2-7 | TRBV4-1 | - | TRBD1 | TGCGCCAGCAGCCAAAACCCCACGGGACAGGGCTACGAGCAGTACTTC | CASSQNPTGQGYEQYF
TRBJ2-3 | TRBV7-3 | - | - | TGTGCCAGCAGCGAAGAGCCAGATACGCAGTATTTT | CASSEEPDTQYF